This TCR beta chain is from a study of tumor-infiltrating lymphocytes in primary liver carcinoma. In the study overall: There were roughly 3.65 to 7.13 million productive TCRbeta reads per sample, a yield similar across tissue types.

Priming with a constant-region primer yielded TCR beta cDNA from around 0.45 ug total RNA. Libraries for TCR beta were built through three nested multiplex PCR rounds, which together made up a slightly modified ARM-PCR procedure. Amplification in the first two PCR rounds was performed using TRBV1-TRBV30 forward primers and a C-beta reverse primer for around 11 cycles each. TCRdb fed the multiplex PCR reads into MiXCR, producing one record per CDR3 protein. The sample yields 250,000 to 400,000 distinct CDR3 sequences, 65% seen once. Unsorted whole blood supplied the blood RNA, and germline DNA was isolated too. In advance of surgery, about 3.9 milliliters of peripheral blood were collected. Only a few counts were recorded for this clonotype. The antigen remains unidentified. The CDR3 sequence is 16 residues long. V dropped 4 bases and J dropped 2; count of bases not matched to a gene: 9. Germline V CDR1 and CDR2: SGHDT, YYEEEE.

Study findings and constraints: Tumor top-250-clone fraction significantly exceeded that of blood (p = 0.039). Less overlap was seen in tumor-adjacent and tumor-blood pairs than in tumor region pairs.

Material: peripheral blood. This chain joins TRBV5-6 and TRBJ1-2; 9 bases line up with TRBD1. The sequence was obtained from a man aged 35-49 years with primary liver carcinoma and hepatitis B virus infection. In DNA form, the CDR3 reads TGTGCCAGCAGCCCGGGTCCCGGGACAGGGAACTATGGCTACACCTTC. Translation: CASSPGPGTGNYGYTF.